This T cell receptor (beta chain) was captured by sequencing in a study of identical twins. TCRdb reprocessed the 5' RACE reads via MiXCR and lists one record per CDR3 protein. This table holds about 1.7 million distinct CDR3 sequences, under 35% found once. Germline CDR1 and CDR2: MGHDK and SYGVNS. Trimming took off 8 bases at V and 10 bases at J, with 15 bases between the two ends. This CDR3 comprises 12 residues. Sequencing was performed on cord blood. The chain recombines TRBV25-1 with TRBJ2-1, with D maybe TRBD2 (5 bases). The clonotype comes from a newborn girl in good health. The chain's CDR3 is CASRTGRGEQFF. In DNA form, the CDR3 reads TGTGCCAGCCGGACTGGTCGGGGAGAGCAGTTCTTC.